This T cell receptor (beta chain) was profiled in a study of Graves' ophthalmopathy and Graves' hyperthyroidism. Study overall: Peripheral blood sampling preceded any treatment and occurred at initial diagnosis. Broader study findings: For predicting ophthalmopathy progression, the model had 60% to 71% sensitivity and nearly 75% specificity. Between ophthalmopathy and stable hyperthyroidism, a 13-signature model drew a separation with 87.88% sensitivity and 75% to 82% specificity.

Ophthalmopathy cases showed moderate-to-severe activity, scoring CAS ≥3 and NOSPECS ≥4, with duration under 3 months. This clonotype was recorded at least ten times. Its antigen is unknown. Looked up from germline, CDR1 is LGHNA and CDR2 is YNFKEQ. Trimming cost V 2 bases and J 2 bases, with 27 bases left between them. The CDR3 is 20 amino acids. RNA transcripts yielded amplified TCR beta CDR3 regions. HTBI primers served in a first-round RT-PCR, which a second-round multiplex PCR followed. Via MiXCR, TCRdb re-called the multiplex PCR reads, giving one row per CDR3 protein. The sample gives hundreds of thousands of distinct CDR3 sequences, just over 40% of which show up once; about 3.3% is in the top ten.

The sequenced sample was peripheral blood. This receptor was taken from an adult man with Graves' ophthalmopathy. V usage is TRBV4-2 and J usage is TRBJ2-5, with D perhaps matching TRBD2 (5 bases). This CDR3 reads CASSQSLIKAAPVGQETQYF. CDR3 nucleotides: TGTGCCAGCAGCCAAAGCCTGATTAAAGCGGCACCAGTAGGGCAAGAGACCCAGTACTTC.